This is a list of T cell receptor beta chains from one sample in a study of radiotherapy plus CTLA-4 blockade in lung cancer. Clones were read by immunoSEQ multiplex PCR, and TCRdb kept only the in-frame ones, dropping some. Of approximately 85,000 clones in the sample, roughly four fifths are singletons; the top ten hold roughly 15%. Sequencing used peripheral blood, obtained from a patient treated with radiotherapy plus ipilimumab. These receptors were collected from a human donor with non-small cell lung cancer that progressed on radiotherapy plus ipilimumab. CDR3s include the opening cysteine and the closing phenylalanine or tryptophan. The D gene is left open where the match is weak. A clone size is listed for some rows: how often the clone was seen (once, few, many), or a class if it is expanded.

d_call j_call clone_size v_call cdr3_aa cdr3_nt
- TRBJ1-2 - TRBV25-1 CASSESQSYGYTF TGTGCCAGCAGTGAAAGCCAGTCCTATGGCTACACCTTC
- TRBJ2-7 few TRBV9 CASSVGGDNGREQYF TGTGCCAGCAGCGTAGGGGGGGACAATGGTCGGGAGCAGTACTTC
- TRBJ2-7 - TRBV5-6 CASSLFLFYEQYF TGTGCCAGCAGCTTGTTCCTCTTCTACGAGCAGTACTTC
- TRBJ2-3 - TRBV30 CAWSAGGQNTDTQYF TGTGCCTGGAGTGCGGGGGGCCAAAACACAGATACGCAGTATTTT
- TRBJ1-4 once TRBV21-1 CASSELLATRVHNEKLFF TGTGCCAGCAGTGAGCTGTTAGCTACAAGGGTGCATAATGAAAAACTGTTTTTT
- TRBJ1-2 - TRBV5-6 CASSSGPYNYGYTF TGTGCCAGCAGCTCGGGCCCTTATAACTATGGCTACACCTTC
- TRBJ2-7 - TRBV4-1 CASSLDRGYEQYF TGCGCCAGCAGCCTCGATCGGGGTTACGAGCAGTACTTC
- TRBJ1-4 medium-sized TRBV28 CASRGQQLGEKLFF TGTGCCAGCAGAGGACAGCAGTTGGGAGAAAAACTGTTTTTT
TRBD1 TRBJ1-2 - TRBV18 CASSPGQGRNGYTF TGTGCCAGCTCACCGGGACAGGGTCGGAATGGCTACACCTTC
TRBD1 TRBJ2-2 - TRBV11-2 CASSTDRVQWELFF TGTGCCAGCAGCACCGACAGGGTTCAGTGGGAGCTGTTTTTT
- TRBJ1-2 once TRBV5-1 CASSSDGESYGYTF TGCGCCAGCAGCTCGGACGGAGAGTCTTATGGCTACACCTTC
- TRBJ1-3 - TRBV19 CASRPQDYSGNTIYF TGTGCCAGTAGACCACAGGACTACTCTGGAAACACCATATATTTT
TRBD1 TRBJ2-1 few TRBV11-3 CASSSRTGGYNEQFF TGTGCCAGCAGCTCACGGACAGGGGGGTACAATGAGCAGTTCTTC
- TRBJ2-1 - TRBV5-1 CASSLASVTYNEQFF TGCGCCAGCAGCTTGGCCTCTGTCACCTACAATGAGCAGTTCTTC
- TRBJ2-6 - TRBV30 CAWSQESGANVLTF TGTGCCTGGAGTCAAGAGTCTGGGGCCAACGTCCTGACTTTC
TRBD2 TRBJ2-7 - TRBV27 CASSPLSGNTYEQYF TGTGCCAGCAGTCCTCTTAGCGGGAACACCTACGAGCAGTACTTC
- TRBJ2-7 medium-sized TRBV19 CASSIAGYTAYEQYF TGTGCCAGTAGTATTGCCGGATACACCGCCTACGAGCAGTACTTC
- TRBJ1-2 - TRBV30 CAWSVRGRVLYGYTF TGTGCCTGGAGTGTACGGGGCAGGGTTCTTTATGGCTACACCTTC
- TRBJ1-1 - TRBV5-1 CASSLDSVVGREAFF TGCGCCAGCAGCTTGGATTCTGTGGTGGGGAGAGAAGCTTTCTTT
- TRBJ2-6 - TRBV6-5 CASSQEDSGANVLTF TGTGCCAGCAGTCAAGAGGACTCTGGGGCCAACGTCCTGACTTTC
- TRBJ2-1 - TRBV27 CASGVRGSYNEQFF TGTGCCAGCGGAGTACGGGGTTCCTACAATGAGCAGTTCTTC
TRBD2 TRBJ2-5 - TRBV28 CASKTSGGHSLTQYF TGTGCCAGCAAGACTAGCGGGGGGCACTCCCTGACCCAGTACTTC
- TRBJ2-5 - TRBV7-3 CASSRGVGETQYF TGTGCCAGCAGCCGGGGTGTTGGAGAGACCCAGTACTTC
TRBD1 TRBJ1-5 once TRBV19 CASSLDRLSNQPQHF TGTGCCAGTAGTCTGGACAGGTTGAGCAATCAGCCCCAGCATTTT
- TRBJ2-7 - TRBV6-5 CASSTRGEQYF TGTGCCAGCAGTACGCGTGGCGAGCAGTACTTC
- TRBJ2-1 - TRBV6-6 CASRSGATYNEQFF TGTGCCAGCAGATCCGGAGCAACCTACAATGAGCAGTTCTTC